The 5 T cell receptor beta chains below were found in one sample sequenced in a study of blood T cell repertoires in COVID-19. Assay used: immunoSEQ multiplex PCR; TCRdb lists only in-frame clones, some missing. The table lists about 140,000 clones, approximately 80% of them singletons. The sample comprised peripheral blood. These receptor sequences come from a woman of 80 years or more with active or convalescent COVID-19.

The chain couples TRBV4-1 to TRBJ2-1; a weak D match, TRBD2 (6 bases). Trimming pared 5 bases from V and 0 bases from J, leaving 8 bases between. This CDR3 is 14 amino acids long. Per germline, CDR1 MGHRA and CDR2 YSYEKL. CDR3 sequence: CASSLGGSYNEQFF. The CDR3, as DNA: TGCGCCAGCAGCTTGGGGGGCTCCTACAATGAGCAGTTCTTC.

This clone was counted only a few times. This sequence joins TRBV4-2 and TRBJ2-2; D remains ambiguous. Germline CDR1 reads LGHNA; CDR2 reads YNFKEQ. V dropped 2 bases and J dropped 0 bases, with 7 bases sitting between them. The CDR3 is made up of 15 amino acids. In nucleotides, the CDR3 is TGTGCCAGCAGCCAATACCCGGCGAACACCGGGGAGCTGTTTTTT. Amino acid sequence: CASSQYPANTGELFF.

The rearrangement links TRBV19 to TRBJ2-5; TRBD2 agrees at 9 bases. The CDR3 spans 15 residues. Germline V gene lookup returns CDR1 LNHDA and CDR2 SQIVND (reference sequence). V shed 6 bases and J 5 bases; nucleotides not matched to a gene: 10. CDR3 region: CASRSVGGGAETQYF. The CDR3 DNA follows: TGTGCCAGTAGGTCGGTAGGCGGGGGGGCGGAGACCCAGTACTTC.

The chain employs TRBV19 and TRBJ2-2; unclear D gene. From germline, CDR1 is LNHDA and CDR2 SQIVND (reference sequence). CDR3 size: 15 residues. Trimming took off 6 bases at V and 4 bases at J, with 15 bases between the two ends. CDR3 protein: CASRLQDRSTGELFF. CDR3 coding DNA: TGTGCCAGTAGACTGCAGGATCGAAGCACCGGGGAGCTGTTTTTT.

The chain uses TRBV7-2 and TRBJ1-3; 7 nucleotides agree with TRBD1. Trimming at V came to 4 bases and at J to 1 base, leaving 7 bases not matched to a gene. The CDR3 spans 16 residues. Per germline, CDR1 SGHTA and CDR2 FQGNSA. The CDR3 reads CASSSRTGKSGNTIYF. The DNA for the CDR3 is TGTGCCAGCAGCTCCCGGACAGGAAAATCTGGAAACACCATATATTTT.